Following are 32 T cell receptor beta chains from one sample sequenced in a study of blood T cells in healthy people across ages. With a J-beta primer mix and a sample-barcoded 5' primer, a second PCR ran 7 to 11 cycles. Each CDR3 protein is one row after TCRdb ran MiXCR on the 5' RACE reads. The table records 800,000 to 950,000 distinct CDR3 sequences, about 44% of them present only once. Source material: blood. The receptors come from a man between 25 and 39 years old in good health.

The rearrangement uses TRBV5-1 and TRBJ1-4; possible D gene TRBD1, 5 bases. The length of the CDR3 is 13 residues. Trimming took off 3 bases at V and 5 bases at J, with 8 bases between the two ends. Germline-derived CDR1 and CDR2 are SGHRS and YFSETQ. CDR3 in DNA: TGCGCCAGCAGCTGGGAGGGGAATGAAAAACTGTTTTTT. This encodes CASSWEGNEKLFF.

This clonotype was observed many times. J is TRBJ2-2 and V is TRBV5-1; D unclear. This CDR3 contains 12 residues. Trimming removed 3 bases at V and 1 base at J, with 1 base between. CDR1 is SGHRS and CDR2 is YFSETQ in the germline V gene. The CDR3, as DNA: TGCGCCAGCAGCTGGAACACCGGGGAGCTGTTTTTT. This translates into CASSWNTGELFF. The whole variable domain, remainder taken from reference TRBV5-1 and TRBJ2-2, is KAGVTQTPRYLIKTRGQQVTLSCSPISGHRSVSWYQQTPGQGLQFLFEYFSETQRNKGNFPGRFSGRQFSNSRSEMNVSTLELGDSALYLCASSWNTGELFFGEGSRLTVL.

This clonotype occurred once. CDR3 in DNA: TGTGCCAGCAGCTTAAACGGCGGGGGGGATTACAATGAGCAGTTCTTC. Protein product: CASSLNGGGDYNEQFF. The rearrangement joins TRBV11-1 to TRBJ2-1; 9 bases fit TRBD2. Unmatched junction bases numbered 6, after V lost 2 bases and J lost 4 bases. The germline V gene encodes CDR1 SGHAT and CDR2 FQDESV (reference sequence). This CDR3 has 16 amino acids.

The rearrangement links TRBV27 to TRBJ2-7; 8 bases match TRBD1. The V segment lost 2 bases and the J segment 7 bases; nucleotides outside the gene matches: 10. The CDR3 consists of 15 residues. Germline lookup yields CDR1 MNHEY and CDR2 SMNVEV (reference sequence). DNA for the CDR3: TGTGCCAGCAGTTTAGGGACAGGAGTGATTATGGAGCAGTACTTC. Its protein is CASSLGTGVIMEQYF.

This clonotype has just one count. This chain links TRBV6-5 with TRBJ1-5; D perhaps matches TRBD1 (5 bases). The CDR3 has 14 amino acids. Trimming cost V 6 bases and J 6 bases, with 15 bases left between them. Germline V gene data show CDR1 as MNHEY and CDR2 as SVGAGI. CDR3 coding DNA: TGTGCCAGCAGGAGTGTGGGGACCACTCAGCCCCAGCATTTT. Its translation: CASRSVGTTQPQHF.

CDR3 coding DNA: TGTGCCAGCAGCCCCTACAGGGGGCGCCGGGTAGAGACCCAGTACTTC. Translated: CASSPYRGRRVETQYF. V is TRBV7-2 and J is TRBJ2-5, with 9 positions matching TRBD1. V gave up 5 bases and J gave up 4 bases; unmatched junction bases: 11. Germline V gene data show CDR1 as SGHTA and CDR2 as FQGNSA. The CDR3 is made up of 16 amino acids.

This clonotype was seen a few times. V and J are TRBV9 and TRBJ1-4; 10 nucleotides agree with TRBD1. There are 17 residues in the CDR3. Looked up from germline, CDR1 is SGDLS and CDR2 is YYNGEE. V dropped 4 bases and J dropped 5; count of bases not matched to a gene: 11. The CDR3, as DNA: TGTGCCAGCAGCCCACCCGGGACAGGGGCCTCCAATGAAAAACTGTTTTTT. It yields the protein CASSPPGTGASNEKLFF. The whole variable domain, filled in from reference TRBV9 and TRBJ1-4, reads DSGVTQTPKHLITATGQRVTLRCSPRSGDLSVYWYQQSLDQGLQFLIQYYNGEERAKGNILERFSAQQFPDLHSELNLSSLELGDSALYFCASSPPGTGASNEKLFFGSGTQLSVL.

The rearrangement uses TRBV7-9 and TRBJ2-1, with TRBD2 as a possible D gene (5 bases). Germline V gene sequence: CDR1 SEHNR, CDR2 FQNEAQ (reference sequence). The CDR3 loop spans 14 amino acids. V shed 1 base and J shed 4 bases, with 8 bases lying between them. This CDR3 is CASSLELAYNEQFF. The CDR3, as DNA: TGTGCCAGCAGCTTAGAATTAGCGTACAATGAGCAGTTCTTC.

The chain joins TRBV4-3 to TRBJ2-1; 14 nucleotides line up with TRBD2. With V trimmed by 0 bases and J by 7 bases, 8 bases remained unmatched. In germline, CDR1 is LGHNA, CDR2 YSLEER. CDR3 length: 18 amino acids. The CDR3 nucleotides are TGCGCCAGCAGCCAAGAGCTTCGACTAGCGGGGGGGAGAAATGAGCAGTTCTTC. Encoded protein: CASSQELRLAGGRNEQFF.

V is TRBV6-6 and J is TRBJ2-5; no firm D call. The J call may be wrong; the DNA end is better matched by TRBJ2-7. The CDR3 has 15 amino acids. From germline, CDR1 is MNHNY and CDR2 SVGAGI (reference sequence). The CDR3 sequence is CASSYAAQQVYEQYF. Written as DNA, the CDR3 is TGTGCCAGCAGTTACGCAGCCCAGCAAGTCTACGAGCAGTACTTC.

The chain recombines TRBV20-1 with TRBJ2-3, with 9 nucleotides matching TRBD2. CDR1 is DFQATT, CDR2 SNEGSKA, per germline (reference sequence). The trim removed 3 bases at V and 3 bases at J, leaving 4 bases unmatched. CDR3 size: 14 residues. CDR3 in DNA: TGCAGTGCTAGCGTTAGCGGGGGAACAGATACGCAGTATTTT. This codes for CSASVSGGTDTQYF.

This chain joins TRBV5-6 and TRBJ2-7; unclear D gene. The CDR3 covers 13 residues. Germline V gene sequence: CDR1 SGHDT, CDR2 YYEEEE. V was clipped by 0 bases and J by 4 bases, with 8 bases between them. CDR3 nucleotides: TGTGCCAGCAGCTTGGCGTTGGATTACGAGCAGTACTTC. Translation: CASSLALDYEQYF.

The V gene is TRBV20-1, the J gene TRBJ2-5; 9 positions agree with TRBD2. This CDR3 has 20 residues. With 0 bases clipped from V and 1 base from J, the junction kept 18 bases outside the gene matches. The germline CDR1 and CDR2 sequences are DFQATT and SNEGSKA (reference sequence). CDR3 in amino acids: CSARDPVPPDERGAQETQYF. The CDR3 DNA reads TGCAGTGCTAGAGATCCTGTCCCACCGGACGAGCGGGGGGCCCAAGAGACCCAGTACTTC.

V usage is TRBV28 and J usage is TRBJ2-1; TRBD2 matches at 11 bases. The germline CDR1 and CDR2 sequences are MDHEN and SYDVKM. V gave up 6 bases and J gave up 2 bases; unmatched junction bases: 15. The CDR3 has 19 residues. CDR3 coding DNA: TGTGCCAGCAGCTCCTACGGTCTCACTAGCGGGGGACCCTACAATGAGCAGTTCTTC. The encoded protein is CASSSYGLTSGGPYNEQFF. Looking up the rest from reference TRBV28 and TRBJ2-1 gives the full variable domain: DVKVTQSSRYLVKRTGEKVFLECVQDMDHENMFWYRQDPGLGLRLIYFSYDVKMKEKGDIPEGYSVSREKKERFSLILESASTNQTSMYLCASSSYGLTSGGPYNEQFFGPGTRLTVL.

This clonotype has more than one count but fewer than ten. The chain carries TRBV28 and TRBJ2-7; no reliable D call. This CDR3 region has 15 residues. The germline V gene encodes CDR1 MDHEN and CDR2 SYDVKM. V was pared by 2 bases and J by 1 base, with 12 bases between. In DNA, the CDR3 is TGTGCCAGCAGTTTAGCAGGCGAACGATCCTACGAGCAGTACTTC. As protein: CASSLAGERSYEQYF. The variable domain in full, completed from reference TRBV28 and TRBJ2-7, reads DVKVTQSSRYLVKRTGEKVFLECVQDMDHENMFWYRQDPGLGLRLIYFSYDVKMKEKGDIPEGYSVSREKKERFSLILESASTNQTSMYLCASSLAGERSYEQYFGPGTRLTVT.

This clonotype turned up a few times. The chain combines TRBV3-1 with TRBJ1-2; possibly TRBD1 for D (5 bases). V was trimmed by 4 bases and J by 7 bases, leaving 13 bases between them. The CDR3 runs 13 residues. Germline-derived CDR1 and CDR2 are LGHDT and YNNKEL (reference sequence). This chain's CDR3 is CASSPGQGFGYTF. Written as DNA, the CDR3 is TGTGCCAGCAGCCCCGGGCAGGGCTTTGGCTACACCTTC.

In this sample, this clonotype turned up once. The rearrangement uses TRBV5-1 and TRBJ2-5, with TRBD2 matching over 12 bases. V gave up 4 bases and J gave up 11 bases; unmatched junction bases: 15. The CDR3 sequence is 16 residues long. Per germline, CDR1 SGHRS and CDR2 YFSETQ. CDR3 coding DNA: TGCGCCAGCAGCGAACGACTAGCGGGGGAGCACAATGAGCAGTACTTC. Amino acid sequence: CASSERLAGEHNEQYF.

CDR3 protein: CVTTGQPGNIQYF. The CDR3 DNA reads as TGTGTTACGACGGGACAACCTGGAAACATTCAGTACTTC. The J gene is TRBJ2-4, the V gene TRBV6-5; D is perhaps TRBD1 (6 bases). This CDR3 comprises 13 residues. Germline values: CDR1 MNHEY, CDR2 SVGAGI.

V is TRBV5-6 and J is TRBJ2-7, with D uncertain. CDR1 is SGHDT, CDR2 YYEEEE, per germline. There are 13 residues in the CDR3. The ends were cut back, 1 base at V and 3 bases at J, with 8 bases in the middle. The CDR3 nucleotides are TGTGCCAGCAGCTTGAGGCCCCACTACGAGCAGTACTTC. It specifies CASSLRPHYEQYF.

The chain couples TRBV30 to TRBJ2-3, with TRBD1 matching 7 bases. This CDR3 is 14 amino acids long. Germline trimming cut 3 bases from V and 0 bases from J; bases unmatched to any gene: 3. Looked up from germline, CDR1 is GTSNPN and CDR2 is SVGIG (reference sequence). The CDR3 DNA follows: TGTGCCTGGAGCAGGGGGTTTAGCACAGATACGCAGTATTTT. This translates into CAWSRGFSTDTQYF.

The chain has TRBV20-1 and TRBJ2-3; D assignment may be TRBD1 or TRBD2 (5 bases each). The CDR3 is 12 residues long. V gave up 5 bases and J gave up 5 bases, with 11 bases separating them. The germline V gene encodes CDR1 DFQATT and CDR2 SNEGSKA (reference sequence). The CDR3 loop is CSAAGAVDTQYF. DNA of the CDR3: TGCAGTGCTGCCGGGGCGGTAGATACGCAGTATTTT.

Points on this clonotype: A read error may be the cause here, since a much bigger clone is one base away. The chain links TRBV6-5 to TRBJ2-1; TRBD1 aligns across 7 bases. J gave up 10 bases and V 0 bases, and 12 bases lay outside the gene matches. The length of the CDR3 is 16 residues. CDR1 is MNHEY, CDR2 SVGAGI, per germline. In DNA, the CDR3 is TGTGCCAGCAGTTACTCTTCCGACAGGGTGGGGTACGAGCAGTTCTTC. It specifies CASSYSSDRVGYEQFF.

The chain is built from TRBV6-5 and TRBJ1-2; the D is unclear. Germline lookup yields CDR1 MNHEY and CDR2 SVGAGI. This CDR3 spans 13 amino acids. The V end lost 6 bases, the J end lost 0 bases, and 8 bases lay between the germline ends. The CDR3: CASRGSPNYGYTF. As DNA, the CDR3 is TGTGCCAGCAGGGGGTCACCTAACTATGGCTACACCTTC.

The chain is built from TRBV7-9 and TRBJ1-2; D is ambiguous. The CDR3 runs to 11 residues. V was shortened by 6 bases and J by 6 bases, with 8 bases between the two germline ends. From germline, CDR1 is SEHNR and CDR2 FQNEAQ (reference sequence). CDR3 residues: CASSLPHGYTF. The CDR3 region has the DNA TGTGCCAGCAGTCTACCCCATGGCTACACCTTC.

The DNA for the CDR3 is TGCAGCGTTGAAGAGGGCAGAGTAGAAGCTTTCTTT. Encoded protein: CSVEEGRVEAFF. The rearrangement joins TRBV29-1 to TRBJ1-1, with D unclear. The germline V gene has CDR1 SQVTM and CDR2 ANQGSEA. This CDR3 has 12 amino acids. V gave up 0 bases and J gave up 8 bases, with 10 bases separating them.

The CDR3 region is CASSLGGTGIYGYTF. The CDR3 coding sequence is TGTGCCAGCAGCTTGGGGGGAACAGGGATCTATGGCTACACCTTC. The rearrangement joins TRBV5-4 to TRBJ1-2; tentatively, D is TRBD1 (6 bases). The V gene lost 0 bases and the J gene lost 4 bases, with 13 bases spanning the gap. Per germline, CDR1 SGHNT and CDR2 YYREEE (reference sequence). This CDR3 comprises 15 residues.

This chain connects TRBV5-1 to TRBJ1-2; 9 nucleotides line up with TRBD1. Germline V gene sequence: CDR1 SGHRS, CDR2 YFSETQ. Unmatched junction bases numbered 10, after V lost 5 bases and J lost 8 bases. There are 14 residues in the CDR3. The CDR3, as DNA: TGCGCCAGCAGTCTCGACAGGGGGATTAGGGGCTACACCTTC. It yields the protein CASSLDRGIRGYTF. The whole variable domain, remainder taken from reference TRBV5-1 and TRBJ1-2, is KAGVTQTPRYLIKTRGQQVTLSCSPISGHRSVSWYQQTPGQGLQFLFEYFSETQRNKGNFPGRFSGRQFSNSRSEMNVSTLELGDSALYLCASSLDRGIRGYTFGSGTRLTVV.

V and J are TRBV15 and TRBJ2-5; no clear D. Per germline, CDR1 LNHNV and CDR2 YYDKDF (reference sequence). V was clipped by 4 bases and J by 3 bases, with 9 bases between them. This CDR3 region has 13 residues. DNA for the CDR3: TGTGCCACCAGCATGCGAGAAAAAGAGACCCAGTACTTC. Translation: CATSMREKETQYF.

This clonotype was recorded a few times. The CDR3 DNA is TGTGCTAGTGACCGGGACAGGGGGTCTGTAGAGACCCAGTACTTC. Encoded protein: CASDRDRGSVETQYF. The chain combines TRBV12-5 with TRBJ2-5; 11 bases map to TRBD1. The CDR3 runs to 15 residues. CDR1 LGHNT and CDR2 FRNRAP come from the germline V gene. The V segment lost 7 bases and the J segment 4 bases; nucleotides outside the gene matches: 8.

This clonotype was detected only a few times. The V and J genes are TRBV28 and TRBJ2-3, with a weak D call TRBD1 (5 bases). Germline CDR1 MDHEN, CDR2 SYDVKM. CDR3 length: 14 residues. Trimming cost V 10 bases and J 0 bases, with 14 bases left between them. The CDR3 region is CATRLGVSTDTQYF. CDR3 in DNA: TGTGCCACCCGATTAGGGGTCAGCACAGATACGCAGTATTTT. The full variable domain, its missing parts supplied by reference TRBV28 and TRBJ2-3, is DVKVTQSSRYLVKRTGEKVFLECVQDMDHENMFWYRQDPGLGLRLIYFSYDVKMKEKGDIPEGYSVSREKKERFSLILESASTNQTSMYLCATRLGVSTDTQYFGPGTRLTVL.

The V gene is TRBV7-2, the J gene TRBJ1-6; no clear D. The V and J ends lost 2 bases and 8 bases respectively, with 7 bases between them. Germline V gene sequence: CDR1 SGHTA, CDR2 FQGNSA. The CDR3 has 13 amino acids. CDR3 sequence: CASSLQKDSPLHF. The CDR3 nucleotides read TGTGCCAGCAGCTTACAGAAGGATTCACCCCTCCACTTT.

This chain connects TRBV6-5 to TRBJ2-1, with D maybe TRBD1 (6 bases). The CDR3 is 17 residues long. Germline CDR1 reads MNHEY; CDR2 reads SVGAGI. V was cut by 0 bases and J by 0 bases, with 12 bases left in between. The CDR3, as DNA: TGTGCCAGCAGTTACTCCCGACAGGTAACCTCCTACAATGAGCAGTTCTTC. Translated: CASSYSRQVTSYNEQFF.